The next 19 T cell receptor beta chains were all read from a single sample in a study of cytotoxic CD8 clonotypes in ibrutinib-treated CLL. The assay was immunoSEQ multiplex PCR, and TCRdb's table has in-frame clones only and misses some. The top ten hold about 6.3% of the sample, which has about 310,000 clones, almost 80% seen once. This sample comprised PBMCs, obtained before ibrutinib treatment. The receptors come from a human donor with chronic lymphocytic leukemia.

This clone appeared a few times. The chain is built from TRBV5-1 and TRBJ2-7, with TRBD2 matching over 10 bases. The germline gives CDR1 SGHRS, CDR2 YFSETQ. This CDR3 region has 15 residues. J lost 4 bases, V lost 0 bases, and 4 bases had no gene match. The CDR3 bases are TGCGCCAGCAGCTTGGTACTAGCGGGGACGTACGAGCAGTACTTC. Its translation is CASSLVLAGTYEQYF.

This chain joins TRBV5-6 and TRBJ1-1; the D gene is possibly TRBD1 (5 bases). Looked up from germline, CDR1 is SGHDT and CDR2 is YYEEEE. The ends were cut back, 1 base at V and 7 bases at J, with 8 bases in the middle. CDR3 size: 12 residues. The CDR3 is CASSLWGFEAFF. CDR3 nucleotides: TGTGCCAGCAGCTTGTGGGGGTTTGAAGCTTTCTTT.

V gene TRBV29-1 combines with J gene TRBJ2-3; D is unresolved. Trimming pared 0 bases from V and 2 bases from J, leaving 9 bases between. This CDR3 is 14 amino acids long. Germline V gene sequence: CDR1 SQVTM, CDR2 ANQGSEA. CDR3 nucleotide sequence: TGCAGCGTTGAAGACCCGACCTACACAGATACGCAGTATTTT. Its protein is CSVEDPTYTDTQYF.

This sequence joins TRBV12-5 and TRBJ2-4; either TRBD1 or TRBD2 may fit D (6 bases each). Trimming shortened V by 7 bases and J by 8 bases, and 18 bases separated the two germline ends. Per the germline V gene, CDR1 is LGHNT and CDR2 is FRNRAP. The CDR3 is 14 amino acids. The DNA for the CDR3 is TGTGCTAGTGCCACTTCGGGGGCCGGGGACATTCAGTACTTC. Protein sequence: CASATSGAGDIQYF.

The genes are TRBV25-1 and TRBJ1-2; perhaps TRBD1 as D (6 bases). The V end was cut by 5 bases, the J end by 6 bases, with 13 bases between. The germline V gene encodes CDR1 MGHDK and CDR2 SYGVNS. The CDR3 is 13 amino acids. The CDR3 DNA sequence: TGTGCCAGCAGTCGGGGGGCTCGGGATGGCTACACCTTC. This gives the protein CASSRGARDGYTF.

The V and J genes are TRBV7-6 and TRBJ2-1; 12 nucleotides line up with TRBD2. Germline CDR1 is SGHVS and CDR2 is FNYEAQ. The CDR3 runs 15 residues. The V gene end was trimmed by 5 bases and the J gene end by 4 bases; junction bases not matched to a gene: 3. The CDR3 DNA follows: TGTGCCAGCAGCCCGACTAGCGGGGGATACAATGAGCAGTTCTTC. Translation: CASSPTSGGYNEQFF.

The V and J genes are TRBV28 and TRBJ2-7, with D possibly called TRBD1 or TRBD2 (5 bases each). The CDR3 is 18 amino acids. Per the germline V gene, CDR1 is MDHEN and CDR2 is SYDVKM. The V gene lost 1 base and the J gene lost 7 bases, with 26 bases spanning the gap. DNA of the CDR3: TGTGCCAGCAGTTTATATCATATACGTAGGGACCTTGGGTATGAGCAGTACTTC. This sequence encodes CASSLYHIRRDLGYEQYF.

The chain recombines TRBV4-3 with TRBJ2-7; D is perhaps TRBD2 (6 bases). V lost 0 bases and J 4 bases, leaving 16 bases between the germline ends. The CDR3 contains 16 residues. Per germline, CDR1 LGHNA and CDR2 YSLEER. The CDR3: CASSQDVISGTYEQYF. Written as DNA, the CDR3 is TGCGCCAGCAGCCAAGATGTTATTAGCGGAACGTACGAGCAGTACTTC.

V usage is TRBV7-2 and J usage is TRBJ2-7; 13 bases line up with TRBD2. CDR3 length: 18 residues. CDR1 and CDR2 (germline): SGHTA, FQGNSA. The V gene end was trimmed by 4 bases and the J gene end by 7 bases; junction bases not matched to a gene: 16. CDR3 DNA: TGTGCCAGCAGCTCAAAGACGCTACTAGCGGGAGGGCCTCGTGAGCAGTACTTC. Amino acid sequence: CASSSKTLLAGGPREQYF.

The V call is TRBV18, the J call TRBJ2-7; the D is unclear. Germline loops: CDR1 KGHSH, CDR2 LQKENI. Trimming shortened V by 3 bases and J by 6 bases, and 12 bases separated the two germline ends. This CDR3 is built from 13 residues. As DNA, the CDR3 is TGTGCCAGCTCACCTGGGAAGGCGGTCGAGCAGTACTTC. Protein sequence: CASSPGKAVEQYF.

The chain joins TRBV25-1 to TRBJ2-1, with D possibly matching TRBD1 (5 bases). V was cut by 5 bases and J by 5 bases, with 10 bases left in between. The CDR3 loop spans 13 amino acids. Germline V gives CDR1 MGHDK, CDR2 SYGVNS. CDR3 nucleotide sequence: TGTGCCAGCAGTTTGCAGGGAAACAATGAGCAGTTCTTC. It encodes CASSLQGNNEQFF.

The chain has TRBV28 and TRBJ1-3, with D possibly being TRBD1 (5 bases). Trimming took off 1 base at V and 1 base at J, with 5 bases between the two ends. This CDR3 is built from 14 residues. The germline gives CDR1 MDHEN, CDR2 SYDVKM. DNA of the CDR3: TGTGCCAGCAGTTTATCAGGGTCTGGAAACACCATATATTTT. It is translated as CASSLSGSGNTIYF.

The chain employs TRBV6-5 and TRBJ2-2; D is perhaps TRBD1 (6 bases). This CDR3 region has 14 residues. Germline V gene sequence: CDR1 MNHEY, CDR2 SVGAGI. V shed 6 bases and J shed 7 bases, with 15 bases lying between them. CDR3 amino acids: CASSTGTSVGELFF. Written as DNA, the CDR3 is TGTGCCAGCAGCACCGGGACAAGCGTCGGGGAGCTGTTTTTT.

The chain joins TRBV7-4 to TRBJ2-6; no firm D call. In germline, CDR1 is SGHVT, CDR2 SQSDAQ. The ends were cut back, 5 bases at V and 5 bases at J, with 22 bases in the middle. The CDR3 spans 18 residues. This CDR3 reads CASSVIISSQSRANVLTF. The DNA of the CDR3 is TGTGCCAGCAGCGTTATAATTAGCTCACAAAGTCGGGCCAACGTCCTGACTTTC.

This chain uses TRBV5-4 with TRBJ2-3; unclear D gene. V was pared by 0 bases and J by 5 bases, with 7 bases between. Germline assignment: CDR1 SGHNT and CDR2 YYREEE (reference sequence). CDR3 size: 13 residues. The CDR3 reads CASSLGILDTQYF. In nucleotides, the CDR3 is TGTGCCAGCAGCTTGGGGATCTTAGATACGCAGTATTTT.

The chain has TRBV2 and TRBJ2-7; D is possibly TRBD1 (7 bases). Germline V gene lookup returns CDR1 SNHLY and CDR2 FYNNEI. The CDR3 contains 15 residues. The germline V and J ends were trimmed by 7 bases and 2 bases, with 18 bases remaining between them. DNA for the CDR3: TGTGCCAGCACCAAGTTTCAGGGGGAGGCCTACGAGCAGTACTTC. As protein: CASTKFQGEAYEQYF.

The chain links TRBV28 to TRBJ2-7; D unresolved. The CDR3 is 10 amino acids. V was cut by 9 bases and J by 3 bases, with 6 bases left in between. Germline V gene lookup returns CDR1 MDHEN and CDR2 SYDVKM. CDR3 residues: CARKCYEQYF. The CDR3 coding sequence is TGTGCCAGAAAGTGCTACGAGCAGTACTTC.

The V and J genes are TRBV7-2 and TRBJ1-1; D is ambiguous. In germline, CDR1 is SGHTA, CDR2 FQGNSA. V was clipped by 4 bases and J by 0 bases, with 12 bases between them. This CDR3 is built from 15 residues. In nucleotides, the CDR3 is TGTGCCAGCAGCTGGGAGATTGGGGTGAACACTGAAGCTTTCTTT. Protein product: CASSWEIGVNTEAFF. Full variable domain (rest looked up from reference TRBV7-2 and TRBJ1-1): GAGVSQSPSNKVTEKGKDVELRCDPISGHTALYWYRQSLGQGLEFLIYFQGNSAPDKSGLPSDRFSAERTGGSVSTLTIQRTQQEDSAVYLCASSWEIGVNTEAFFGQGTRLTVV.

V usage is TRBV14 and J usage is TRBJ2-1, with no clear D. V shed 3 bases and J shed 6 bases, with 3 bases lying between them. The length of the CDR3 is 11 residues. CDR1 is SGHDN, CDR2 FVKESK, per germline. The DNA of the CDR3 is TGTGCCAGCAGCCATTTCAATGAGCAGTTCTTC. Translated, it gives CASSHFNEQFF.